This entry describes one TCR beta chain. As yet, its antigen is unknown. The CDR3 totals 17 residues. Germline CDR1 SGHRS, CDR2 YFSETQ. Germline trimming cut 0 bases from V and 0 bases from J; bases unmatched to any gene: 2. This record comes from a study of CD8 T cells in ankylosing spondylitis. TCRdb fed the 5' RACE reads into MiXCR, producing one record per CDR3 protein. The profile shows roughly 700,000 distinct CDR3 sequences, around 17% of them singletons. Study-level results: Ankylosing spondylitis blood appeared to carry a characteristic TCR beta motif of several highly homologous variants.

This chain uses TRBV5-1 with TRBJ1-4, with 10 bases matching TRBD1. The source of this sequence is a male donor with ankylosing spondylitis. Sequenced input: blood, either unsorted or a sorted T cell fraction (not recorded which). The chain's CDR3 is CASSLAGQGATNEKLFF. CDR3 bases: TGCGCCAGCAGCTTGGCAGGACAGGGGGCAACTAATGAAAAACTGTTTTTT.